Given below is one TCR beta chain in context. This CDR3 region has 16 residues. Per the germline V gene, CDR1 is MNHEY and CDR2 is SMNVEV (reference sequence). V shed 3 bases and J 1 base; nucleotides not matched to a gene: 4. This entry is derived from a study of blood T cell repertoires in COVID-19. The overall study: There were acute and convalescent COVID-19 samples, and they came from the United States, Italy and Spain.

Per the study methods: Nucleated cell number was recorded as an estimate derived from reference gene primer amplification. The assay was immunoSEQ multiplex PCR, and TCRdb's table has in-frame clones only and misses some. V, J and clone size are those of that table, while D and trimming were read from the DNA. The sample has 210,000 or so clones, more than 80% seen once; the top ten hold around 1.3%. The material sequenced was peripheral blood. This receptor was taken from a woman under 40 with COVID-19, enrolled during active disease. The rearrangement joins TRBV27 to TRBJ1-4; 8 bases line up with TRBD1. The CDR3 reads CASSLTGVGTNEKLFF. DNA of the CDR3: TGTGCCAGCAGTTTGACAGGGGTGGGAACTAATGAAAAACTGTTTTTT.